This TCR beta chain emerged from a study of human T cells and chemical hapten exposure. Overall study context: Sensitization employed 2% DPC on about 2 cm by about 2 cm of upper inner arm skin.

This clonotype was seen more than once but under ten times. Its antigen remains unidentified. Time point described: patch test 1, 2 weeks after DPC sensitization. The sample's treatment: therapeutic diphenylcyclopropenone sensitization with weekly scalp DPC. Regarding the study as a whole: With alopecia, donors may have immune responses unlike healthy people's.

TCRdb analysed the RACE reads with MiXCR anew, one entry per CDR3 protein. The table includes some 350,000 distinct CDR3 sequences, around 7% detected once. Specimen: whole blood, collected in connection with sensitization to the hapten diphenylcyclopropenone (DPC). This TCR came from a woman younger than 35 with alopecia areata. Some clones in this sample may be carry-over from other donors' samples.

DNA of the CDR3: TGTGCCAGTGGGTGTTCCTACGAGCAGTACTTC. This gives the protein CASGCSYEQYF. The rearrangement joins TRBV21-1 to TRBJ2-7. TRBV21-1 corresponds to a pseudogene. This CDR3 contains 11 residues.